This T cell receptor (beta chain) was retrieved from a study of shared clonotypes between healthy human individuals. Turning to the study itself: Sampling drew on donors who were a couple of women and three men aged 18 to 49. Study-level points and caveats: Incompleteness in sorted-subset sequencing, despite large depth, was shown by rarefaction. Generally, estimated richness proved larger in naive subsets than it did in memory subsets. Among non-shared clonotypes, generation probabilities were lower than among those shared by all four donors.

The CDR3 sequence is 14 residues long. Germline V CDR1 and CDR2: SSHAT, FNYEAQ (reference sequence). This table comes from immunoSEQ multiplex PCR, and its TCRdb copy is limited to in-frame clones, with some not included. The table shows roughly 2.5 million clones, with around nine tenths occurring only once. Details on this clone: What it recognizes is unknown. Mismatch with germline at one junction end may stem from a read error.

The specimen sequenced was naive CD4+ T cells sorted from blood. Subset: CD45RA+ positively selected. This chain joins TRBV7-7 and TRBJ2-3, with a tentative D call TRBD2 (6 bases). The sequence derives from a man between 18 and 29 years old in good health. The CDR3 loop reads CASSRTISTDTQYF. The CDR3 nucleotides are TGTGCTAGCAGCCGGACTATAAGCACAGATACGCAGTATTTT.